The T cell receptor beta chain described here comes from a study of metastatic and nonmetastatic thyroid tumors. Whole-study context: Repertoire data that came from the blood and tumor or nodule tissue of malignant and benign thyroid patients were compared.

As processed by the authors: The study built a papillary thyroid cancer distant-metastasis classifier from CDR3 differences across clinicopathological groups. TCRdb reanalyzed the PCR reads via MiXCR. The V and J calls and clone size are TCRdb's, not the authors'. The repertoire holds over 55,000 clones, with almost 30% as singletons. In germline, CDR1 is MNHEY, CDR2 SVGAGI. Trimming at V came to 2 bases and at J to 1 base, leaving 5 bases not matched to a gene. This CDR3 is 16 amino acids long. Findings and limits, study-wide: Relative to benign nodules, malignant thyroid tumors were reportedly characterized by significantly elevated TCR beta diversity in blood and tumor.

The sample holds a few counts of this clone. What it binds is unknown. Until they underwent thyroid surgery, no patient had received any treatment. The sequence came from a female donor with papillary thyroid cancer or a benign thyroid nodule (not recorded which). Some clones in this sample may be carry-over from other donors' samples. The chain joins TRBV6-5 to TRBJ1-5; 7 positions agree with TRBD1. The specimen sequenced was blood. The CDR3 sequence: CASSYIRGRSNQPQHF. CDR3 nucleotide sequence: TGTGCCAGCAGTTACATCAGGGGGAGAAGCAATCAGCCCCAGCATTTT.